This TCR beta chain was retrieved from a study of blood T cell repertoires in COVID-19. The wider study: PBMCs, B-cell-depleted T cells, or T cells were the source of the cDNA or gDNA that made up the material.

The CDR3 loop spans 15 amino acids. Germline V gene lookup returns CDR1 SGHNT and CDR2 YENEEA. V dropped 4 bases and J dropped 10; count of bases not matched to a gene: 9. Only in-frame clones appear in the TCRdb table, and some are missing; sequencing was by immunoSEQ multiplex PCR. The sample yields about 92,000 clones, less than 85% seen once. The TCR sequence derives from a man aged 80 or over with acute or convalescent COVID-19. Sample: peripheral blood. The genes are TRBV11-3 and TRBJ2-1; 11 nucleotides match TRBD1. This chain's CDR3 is CASSSRDRGSGEQFF. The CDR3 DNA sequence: TGTGCCAGCAGCTCCCGGGACAGGGGGTCGGGCGAGCAGTTCTTC.